The T cell receptor beta chain described here comes from a study of T cells after posttransplantation cyclophosphamide. Regarding the study as a whole: TRB clonality was highly associated with recipient CMV seropositivity and reactivation. Donor-recipient repertoire similarity was low at 1-2 months, rising over year one.

Details on this clone: Its antigen is unknown.

Here immunoSEQ multiplex PCR was the method, and the copy in TCRdb shows in-frame clones only, minus some. The sample carries just over 65,000 clones, 93% recorded once. This CDR3 contains 14 residues. Germline loops: CDR1 MNHNS, CDR2 SASEGT. V lost 5 bases, J lost 5 bases, and 7 bases stayed unmatched. Specimen: PBMCs. The clonotype comes from a woman aged 30 to 39 in good health and a related stem cell transplant donor. The rearrangement joins TRBV6-1 to TRBJ1-2; the match to TRBD1 covers 8 bases. CDR3 sequence reads: CASSPLGQGYGYTF. CDR3 DNA: TGTGCCAGCAGTCCCCTTGGACAGGGTTATGGCTACACCTTC.